This T cell receptor (beta chain) was captured by sequencing in a study of cytomegalovirus exposure and HLA in healthy donors. Study context: Assignment to the Caucasian-associated ancestry cluster applied to more than 75% of the approximately 360 genotyped donors. Study conclusions and caveats: Most TCR beta V segments were productive about 87% or about 30% of the time in an earlier analysis. Researchers reportedly found TCR beta sequences accurately predicted most subjects' HLA-A and HLA-B alleles. The records held CMV serostatus as the only immune exposure information.

The sample holds one count of this clone. Its target is unknown. PCR employed 60 Vbeta and 13 Jbeta primers. Sequencing used immunoSEQ multiplex PCR; TCRdb keeps in-frame clones, though not all of them. Of 90,000 to 110,000 clones listed, around 70% are singletons. The length of the CDR3 is 14 residues. Trimming took 0 bases from V and 4 from J, leaving 12 bases between them. CDR1 GTSNPN and CDR2 SVGIG come from the germline V gene (reference sequence). Specimen: PBMCs. The clonotype comes from a man aged 25 to 45 in good health and CMV-seronegative. The chain joins TRBV30 to TRBJ1-2, with D possibly TRBD1 on 5 matching bases. CDR3 in DNA: TGTGCCTGGAGTGTTGGCCAGGGCACCTATGGCTACACCTTC. Its protein product is CAWSVGQGTYGYTF.